This T cell receptor (beta chain) was captured by sequencing in a study of blood T cell repertoires in COVID-19. Study background: From T cells, B-cell-depleted T cells, or PBMCs came the material, which was cDNA or gDNA.

The repertoire was sequenced with immunoSEQ multiplex PCR; TCRdb's copy has only in-frame clones and lacks some. The sample shows 65,000 or so clones, roughly nine tenths of them seen only once. CDR3 length: 16 amino acids. The junction had 11 bases not matched to a gene; V was cut back by 4 bases and J by 4 bases. CDR1 and CDR2 from the germline V gene are SEHNR and FQNEAQ (reference sequence). The clonotype originates from a man aged 55 to 70 with acute or convalescent COVID-19. The V call is TRBV7-9, the J call TRBJ1-2; TRBD1 matches at 8 bases. The sequencing input was peripheral blood. Written as DNA, the CDR3 is TGTGCCAGCAGCTCCGCAGGGGGCCTCGTCGGCTATGGCTACACCTTC. The encoded protein is CASSSAGGLVGYGYTF.